This note documents a single T cell receptor (beta chain) sequence. A quantity of about 0.45 to 1 ug RNA underwent reverse transcription using random hexamers. The amplification used immunoSEQ multiplex PCR on TCR beta CDR3; it spanned 54 Vbeta and 13 Jbeta. TCRdb used MiXCR to reprocess the immunoSEQ multiplex PCR reads, holding one entry per CDR3 protein. Of some 190,000 distinct CDR3 sequences listed, approximately 94% are singletons. These data originate in a study of CD8 T cells in Susac syndrome. Patients with Susac syndrome met diagnostic criteria that were recently defined for definite or probable disease. TEMRA cells were FACS-enriched, and CD8+ and CD4+ T cells were isolated negatively. This CDR3 contains 17 residues. The V end was cut by 5 bases, the J end by 0 bases, with 20 bases between. Germline loops: CDR1 GTSNPN, CDR2 SVGIG (reference sequence).

The sequence derives from a human donor with Susac syndrome. The chain is built from TRBV30 and TRBJ1-5; D possibly corresponds to TRBD1 (6 bases). The sample consisted of CD4+ T cells from PBMCs. The CDR3 sequence: CAWQGLGGRYSNQPQHF. The CDR3 coding sequence is TGTGCCTGGCAGGGGCTTGGGGGGAGATATAGCAATCAGCCCCAGCATTTT.